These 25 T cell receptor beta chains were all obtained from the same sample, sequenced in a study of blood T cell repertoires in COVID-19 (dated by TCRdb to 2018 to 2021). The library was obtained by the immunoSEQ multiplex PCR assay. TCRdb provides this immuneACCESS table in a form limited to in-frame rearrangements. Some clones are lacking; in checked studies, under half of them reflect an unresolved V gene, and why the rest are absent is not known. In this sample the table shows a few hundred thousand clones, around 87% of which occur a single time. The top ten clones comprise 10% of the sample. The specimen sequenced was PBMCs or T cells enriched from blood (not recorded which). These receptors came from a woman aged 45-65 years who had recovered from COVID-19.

This CDR3 is CASSSSGGDSDTQYF. CDR3 coding DNA: TGTGCCAGCAGTTCCTCGGGGGGTGATTCAGATACGCAGTATTTT. The genes are TRBV28 and TRBJ2-3, with 7 bases fitting TRBD2. J was trimmed by 4 bases and V by 4 bases; bases with no gene match: 8. This CDR3 contains 15 residues. CDR1 is MDHEN and CDR2 is SYDVKM in the germline V gene.

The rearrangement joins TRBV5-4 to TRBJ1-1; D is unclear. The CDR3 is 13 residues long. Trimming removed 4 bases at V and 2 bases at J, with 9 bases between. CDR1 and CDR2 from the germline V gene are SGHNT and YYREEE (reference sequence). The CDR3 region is CASSLGTNTEAFF. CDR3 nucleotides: TGTGCCAGCAGCCTCGGTACTAACACTGAAGCTTTCTTT.

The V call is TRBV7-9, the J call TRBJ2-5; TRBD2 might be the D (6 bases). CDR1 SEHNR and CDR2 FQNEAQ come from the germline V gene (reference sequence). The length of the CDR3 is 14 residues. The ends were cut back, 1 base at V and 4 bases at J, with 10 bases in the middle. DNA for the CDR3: TGTGCCAGCAGCTTAGGGTCCGGGAGAGAGACCCAGTACTTC. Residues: CASSLGSGRETQYF.

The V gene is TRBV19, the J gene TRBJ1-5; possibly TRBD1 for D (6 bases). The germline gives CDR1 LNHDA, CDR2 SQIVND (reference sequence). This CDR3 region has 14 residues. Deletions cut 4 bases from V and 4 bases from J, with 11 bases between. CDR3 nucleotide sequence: TGTGCCAGTAGTAGGGGAACAGGGAATCAGCCCCAGCATTTT. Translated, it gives CASSRGTGNQPQHF. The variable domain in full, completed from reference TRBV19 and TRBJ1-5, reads DGGITQSPKYLFRKEGQNVTLSCEQNLNHDAMYWYRQDPGQGLRLIYYSQIVNDFQKGDIAEGYSVSREKKESFPLTVTSAQKNPTAFYLCASSRGTGNQPQHFGDGTRLSIL.

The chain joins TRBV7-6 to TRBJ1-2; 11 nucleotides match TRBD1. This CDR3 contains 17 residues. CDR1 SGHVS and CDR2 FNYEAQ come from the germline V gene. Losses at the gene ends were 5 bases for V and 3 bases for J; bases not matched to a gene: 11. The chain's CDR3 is CASSDTGQGALYYGYTF. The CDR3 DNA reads TGTGCCAGCAGCGATACTGGACAGGGGGCGCTCTACTATGGCTACACCTTC.

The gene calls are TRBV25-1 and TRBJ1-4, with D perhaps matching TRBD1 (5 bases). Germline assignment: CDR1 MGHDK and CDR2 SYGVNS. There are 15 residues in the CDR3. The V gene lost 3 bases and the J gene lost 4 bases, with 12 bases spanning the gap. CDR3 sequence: CASSDSRQLNEKLFF. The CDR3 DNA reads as TGTGCCAGCAGTGACTCCCGACAGCTTAATGAAAAACTGTTTTTT.

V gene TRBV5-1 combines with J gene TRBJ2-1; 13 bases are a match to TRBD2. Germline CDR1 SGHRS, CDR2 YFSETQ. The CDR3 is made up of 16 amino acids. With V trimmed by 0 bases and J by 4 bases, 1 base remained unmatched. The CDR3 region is CASSLGLAGGYNEQFF. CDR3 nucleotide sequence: TGCGCCAGCAGCTTGGGACTAGCGGGGGGATACAATGAGCAGTTCTTC.

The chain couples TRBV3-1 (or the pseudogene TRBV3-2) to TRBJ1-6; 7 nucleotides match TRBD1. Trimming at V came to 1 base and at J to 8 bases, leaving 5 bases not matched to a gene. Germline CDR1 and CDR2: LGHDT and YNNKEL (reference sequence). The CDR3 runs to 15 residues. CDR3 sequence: CASSQAGTAYSPLHF. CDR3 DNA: TGTGCCAGCAGCCAAGCCGGGACAGCGTATTCACCCCTCCACTTT.

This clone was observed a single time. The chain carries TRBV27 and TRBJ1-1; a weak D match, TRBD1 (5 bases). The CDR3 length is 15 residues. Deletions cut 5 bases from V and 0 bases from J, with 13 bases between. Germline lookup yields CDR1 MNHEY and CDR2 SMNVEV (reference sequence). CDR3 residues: CASSPTGGVNTEAFF. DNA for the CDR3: TGTGCCAGCAGTCCCACAGGCGGGGTGAACACTGAAGCTTTCTTT.

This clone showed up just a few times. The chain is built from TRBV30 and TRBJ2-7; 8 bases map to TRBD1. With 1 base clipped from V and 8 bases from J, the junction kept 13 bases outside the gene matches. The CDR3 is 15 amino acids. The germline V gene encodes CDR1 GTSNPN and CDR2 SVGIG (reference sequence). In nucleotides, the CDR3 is TGTGCCTGGAGTGGCTCTTCAGGGGGCCCTCCCAAGCAGTACTTC. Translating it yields CAWSGSSGGPPKQYF.

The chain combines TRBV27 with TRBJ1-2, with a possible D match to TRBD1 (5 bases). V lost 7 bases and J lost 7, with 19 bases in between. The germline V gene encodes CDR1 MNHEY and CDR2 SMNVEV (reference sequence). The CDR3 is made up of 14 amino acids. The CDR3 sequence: CASTSWVGEPGYTF. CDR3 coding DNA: TGTGCCAGCACATCTTGGGTAGGGGAACCTGGCTACACCTTC.

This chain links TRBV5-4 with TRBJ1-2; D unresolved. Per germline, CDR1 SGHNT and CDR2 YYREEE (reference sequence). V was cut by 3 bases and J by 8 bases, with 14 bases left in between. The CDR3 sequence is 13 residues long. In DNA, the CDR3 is TGTGCCAGCAGCTCGGCGGAAGGAGCGGGCTACACCTTC. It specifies CASSSAEGAGYTF.

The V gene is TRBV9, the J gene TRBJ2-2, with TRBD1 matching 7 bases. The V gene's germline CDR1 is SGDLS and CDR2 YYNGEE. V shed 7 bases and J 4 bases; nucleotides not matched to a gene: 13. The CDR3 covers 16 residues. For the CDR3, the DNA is TGTGCCAGCTCTTCCATCGACAGGGTGGGCACCGGGGAGCTGTTTTTT. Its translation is CASSSIDRVGTGELFF. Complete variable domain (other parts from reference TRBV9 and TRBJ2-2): DSGVTQTPKHLITATGQRVTLRCSPRSGDLSVYWYQQSLDQGLQFLIQYYNGEERAKGNILERFSAQQFPDLHSELNLSSLELGDSALYFCASSSIDRVGTGELFFGEGSRLTVL.

As DNA, the CDR3 is TGTGCCAGCAGCCTTCCCGGGACACTGAACACTGAAGCTTTCTTT. Its translation is CASSLPGTLNTEAFF. The V and J genes are TRBV7-9 and TRBJ1-1; D might be TRBD1 (6 bases). The V and J ends lost 5 bases and 0 bases respectively, with 13 bases between them. The CDR3 loop spans 15 amino acids. CDR1 is SEHNR and CDR2 is FQNEAQ in the germline V gene (reference sequence).

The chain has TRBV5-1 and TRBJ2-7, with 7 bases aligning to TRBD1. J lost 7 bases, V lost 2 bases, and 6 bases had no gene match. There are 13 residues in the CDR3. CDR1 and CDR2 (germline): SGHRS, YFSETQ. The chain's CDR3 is CASSFEGAGEQYF. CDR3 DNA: TGCGCCAGCAGCTTCGAGGGGGCTGGGGAGCAGTACTTC.

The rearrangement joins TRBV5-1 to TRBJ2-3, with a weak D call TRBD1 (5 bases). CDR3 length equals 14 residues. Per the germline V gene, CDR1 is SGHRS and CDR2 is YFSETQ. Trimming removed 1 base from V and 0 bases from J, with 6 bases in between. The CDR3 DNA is TGCGCCAGCAGCTTGCCAGGGAGCACAGATACGCAGTATTTT. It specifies CASSLPGSTDTQYF.

The CDR3 DNA is TGTGCCAGCAGCAAAGAGGGGCGGACAGCCTCCTACTATGGCTACACCTTC. Translated, it gives CASSKEGRTASYYGYTF. The rearrangement joins TRBV21-1 to TRBJ1-2; TRBD1 is the table's D call and was not checked against the DNA. TRBV21-1 is an annotated pseudogene. The CDR3 spans 17 residues.

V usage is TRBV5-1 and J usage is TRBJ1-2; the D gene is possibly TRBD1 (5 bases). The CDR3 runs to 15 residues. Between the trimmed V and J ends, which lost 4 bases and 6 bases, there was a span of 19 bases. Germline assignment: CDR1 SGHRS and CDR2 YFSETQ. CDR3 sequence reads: CASSIPGTASNGYTF. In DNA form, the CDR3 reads TGCGCCAGCAGCATCCCAGGGACTGCGAGTAATGGCTACACCTTC. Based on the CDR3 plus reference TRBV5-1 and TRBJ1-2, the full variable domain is KAGVTQTPRYLIKTRGQQVTLSCSPISGHRSVSWYQQTPGQGLQFLFEYFSETQRNKGNFPGRFSGRQFSNSRSEMNVSTLELGDSALYLCASSIPGTASNGYTFGSGTRLTVV.

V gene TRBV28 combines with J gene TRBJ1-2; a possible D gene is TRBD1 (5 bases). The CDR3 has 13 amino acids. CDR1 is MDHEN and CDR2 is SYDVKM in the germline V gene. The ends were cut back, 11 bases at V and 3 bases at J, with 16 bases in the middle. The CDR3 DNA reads TGTGCCTCGAGACGGGGAGGGGACTATGGCTACACCTTC. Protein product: CASRRGGDYGYTF.

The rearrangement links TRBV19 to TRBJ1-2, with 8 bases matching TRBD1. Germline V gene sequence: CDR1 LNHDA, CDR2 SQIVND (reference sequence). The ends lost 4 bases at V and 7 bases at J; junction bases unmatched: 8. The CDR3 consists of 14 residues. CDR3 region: CASSRDGQGSGYTF. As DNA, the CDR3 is TGTGCCAGTAGTAGAGACGGACAGGGTTCTGGCTACACCTTC.

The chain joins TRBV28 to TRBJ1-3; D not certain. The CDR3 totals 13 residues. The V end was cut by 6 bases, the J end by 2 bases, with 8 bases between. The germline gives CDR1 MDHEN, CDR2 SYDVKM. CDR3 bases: TGTGCCAGCAGACCAGAAACTGGAAACACCATATATTTT. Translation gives CASRPETGNTIYF. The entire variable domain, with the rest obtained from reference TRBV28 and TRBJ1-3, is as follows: DVKVTQSSRYLVKRTGEKVFLECVQDMDHENMFWYRQDPGLGLRLIYFSYDVKMKEKGDIPEGYSVSREKKERFSLILESASTNQTSMYLCASRPETGNTIYFGEGSWLTVV.

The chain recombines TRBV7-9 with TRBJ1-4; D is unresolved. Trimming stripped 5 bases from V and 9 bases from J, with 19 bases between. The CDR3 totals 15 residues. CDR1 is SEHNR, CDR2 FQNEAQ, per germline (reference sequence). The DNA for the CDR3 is TGTGCCAGCAGCCCTCCGGCCAGCGGGTTTAAAAAACTGTTTTTT. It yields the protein CASSPPASGFKKLFF.

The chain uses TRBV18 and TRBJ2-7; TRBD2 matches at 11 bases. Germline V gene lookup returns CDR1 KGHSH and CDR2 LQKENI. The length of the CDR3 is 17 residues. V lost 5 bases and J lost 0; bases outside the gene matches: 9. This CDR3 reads CASSTKTSGGSSYEQYF. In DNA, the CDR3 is TGTGCCAGCTCAACAAAAACTAGCGGGGGAAGCTCCTACGAGCAGTACTTC.

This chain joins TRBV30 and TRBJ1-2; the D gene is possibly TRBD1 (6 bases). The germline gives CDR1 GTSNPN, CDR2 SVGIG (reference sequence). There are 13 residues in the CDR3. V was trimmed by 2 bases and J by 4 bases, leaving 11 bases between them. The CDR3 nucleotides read TGTGCCTGGAGTCAGGGGCTAAGCTATGGCTACACCTTC. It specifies CAWSQGLSYGYTF. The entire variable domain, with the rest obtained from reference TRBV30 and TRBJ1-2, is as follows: SQTIHQWPATLVQPVGSPLSLECTVEGTSNPNLYWYRQAAGRGLQLLFYSVGIGQISSEVPQNLSASRPQDRQFILSSKKLLLSDSGFYLCAWSQGLSYGYTFGSGTRLTVV.

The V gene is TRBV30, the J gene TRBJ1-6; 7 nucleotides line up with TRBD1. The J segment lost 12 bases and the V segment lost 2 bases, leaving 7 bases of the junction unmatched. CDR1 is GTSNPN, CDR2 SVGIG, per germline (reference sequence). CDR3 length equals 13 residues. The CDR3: CAWSLGTARPLHF. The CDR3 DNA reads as TGTGCCTGGAGTCTGGGGACAGCAAGACCCCTCCACTTT.